Listed below are T cell receptor beta chains from one sample, sequenced in a study of identical twins. From the 5' RACE reads, TCRdb called clonotypes with MiXCR, one entry per CDR3 protein. Counted here are about 720,000 distinct CDR3 sequences, 8.6% occurring once; the ten biggest clones make up approximately 0.96%. These data were also reused for a study on yellow fever vaccine responses in identical twins.

The sample taken for sequencing was PBMCs. Every receptor here comes from a woman younger than 30 in good health. CDR3s include the opening cysteine and the closing phenylalanine or tryptophan. The D gene is left open where the match is weak. Clone size is shown for a subset of rows, as once, few, many or a class of expanded clone.

v_call	d_call	cdr3_length	clone_size	j_call	cdr3_aa	cdr3_nt
TRBV11-3	TRBD1	15	few	TRBJ1-2	CASSLVGDRHYGYTF	TGTGCCAGCAGCCTAGTAGGGGACAGACATTATGGCTACACCTTC
TRBV9	NA	14	few	TRBJ2-7	CASSARDFSYEQYF	TGTGCCAGCAGCGCCCGGGACTTCTCCTACGAGCAGTACTTC
TRBV27	NA	15	NA	TRBJ2-6	CASSSTVAGANVLTF	TGTGCCAGCAGTTCAACGGTAGCTGGGGCCAACGTCCTGACTTTC
TRBV5-1	NA	15	NA	TRBJ1-1	CASSLGQRLNTEAFF	TGCGCCAGCAGCTTGGGGCAGAGATTGAACACTGAAGCTTTCTTT
TRBV24-1	TRBD2	18	NA	TRBJ2-3	CATSDPGLARGSTDTQYF	TGTGCCACCAGTGACCCGGGACTAGCGCGGGGTAGCACAGATACGCAGTATTTT
TRBV4-3	NA	15	NA	TRBJ2-5	CASSQDLSRPETQYF	TGCGCCAGCAGCCAAGATTTAAGCAGGCCGGAGACCCAGTACTTC
TRBV2	TRBD1	18	NA	TRBJ2-1	CASSNPRDRTTTYNEQFF	TGTGCCAGCAGTAACCCCCGGGACAGGACAACGACCTACAATGAGCAGTTCTTC
TRBV20-1	NA	13	NA	TRBJ2-7	CSAREEGFYEQYF	TGCAGTGCTAGAGAAGAGGGCTTCTACGAGCAGTACTTC
TRBV11-1	TRBD2	19	many	TRBJ2-1	CASSNDRTSGSGVYNEQFF	TGTGCCAGCAGCAATGATCGTACTAGCGGGAGTGGGGTATACAATGAGCAGTTCTTC
TRBV15	NA	14	many	TRBJ2-7	CATSRTTSAYEQYF	TGTGCCACCAGCAGAACAACCTCTGCCTACGAGCAGTACTTC
TRBV15	NA	15	few	TRBJ2-2	CATSSRGSNTGELFF	TGTGCCACCAGTTCTCGCGGATCGAACACCGGGGAGCTGTTTTTT
TRBV20-1	TRBD2	15	NA	TRBJ2-5	CSASIAGGPFETQYF	TGCAGTGCTAGTATAGCGGGAGGGCCGTTTGAGACCCAGTACTTC
TRBV20-1	NA	14	few	TRBJ2-7	CSARDRSRGYEQYF	TGCAGTGCTAGAGATCGATCCAGGGGCTACGAGCAGTACTTC
TRBV14	TRBD2	16	few	TRBJ2-1	CASSQRAGVGSREQFF	TGTGCCAGCAGCCAAAGAGCGGGGGTGGGGTCAAGGGAGCAGTTCTTC
TRBV6-1	NA	15	NA	TRBJ1-5	CASTPGGLGNQPQHF	TGTGCCAGCACCCCTGGGGGGCTGGGCAATCAGCCCCAGCATTTT
TRBV19	TRBD2	16	few	TRBJ2-5	CASSIGGLAVQETQYF	TGTGCCAGTAGTATTGGAGGGCTAGCGGTCCAAGAGACCCAGTACTTC
TRBV5-1	TRBD1	14	NA	TRBJ2-7	CASSIGQGFGEQYF	TGCGCCAGCAGCATCGGACAGGGTTTCGGCGAGCAGTACTTC
TRBV27	NA	14	NA	TRBJ2-2	CASSLNRVTGELFF	TGTGCCAGCAGTTTAAATCGTGTCACCGGGGAGCTGTTTTTT
TRBV12-3/TRBV12-4	NA	14	many	TRBJ2-1	CASSLGVPYNEQFF	TGTGCCAGCAGTTTAGGGGTACCTTACAATGAGCAGTTCTTC
TRBV27	NA	15	many	TRBJ2-3	CASSLTGSDTDTQYF	TGTGCCAGCAGTTTAACGGGGTCGGACACAGATACGCAGTATTTT
TRBV4-2	NA	17	few	TRBJ1-1	CASSQAGDRDMNTEAFF	TGTGCCAGCAGCCAAGCTGGGGACCGGGACATGAACACTGAAGCTTTCTTT
TRBV7-2	NA	13	few	TRBJ1-2	CASSLSREDGYTF	TGTGCCAGCAGCCTATCCAGGGAGGACGGCTACACCTTC
TRBV7-3	NA	14	NA	TRBJ2-1	CASSLSGAIDEQFF	TGTGCCAGCAGCTTAAGCGGGGCCATTGATGAGCAGTTCTTC
TRBV18	NA	15	many	TRBJ1-1	CASSPPGSMNTEAFF	TGTGCCAGCTCACCACCAGGGTCGATGAACACTGAAGCTTTCTTT